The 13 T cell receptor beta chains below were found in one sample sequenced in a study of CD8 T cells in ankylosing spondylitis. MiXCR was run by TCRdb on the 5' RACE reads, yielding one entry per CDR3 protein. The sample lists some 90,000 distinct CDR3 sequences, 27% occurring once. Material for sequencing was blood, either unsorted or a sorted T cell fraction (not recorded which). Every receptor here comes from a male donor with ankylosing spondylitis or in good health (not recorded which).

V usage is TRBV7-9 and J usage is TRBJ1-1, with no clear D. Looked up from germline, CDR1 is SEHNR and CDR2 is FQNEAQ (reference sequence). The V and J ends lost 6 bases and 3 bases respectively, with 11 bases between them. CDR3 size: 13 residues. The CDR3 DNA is TGTGCCAGCAGTTTACAGAGGGACACTGAAGCTTTCTTT. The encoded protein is CASSLQRDTEAFF.

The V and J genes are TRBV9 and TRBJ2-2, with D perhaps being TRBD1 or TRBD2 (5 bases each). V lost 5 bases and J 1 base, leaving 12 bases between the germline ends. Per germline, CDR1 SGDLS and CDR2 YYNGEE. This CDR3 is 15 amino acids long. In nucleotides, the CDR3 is TGTGCCAGCAGGCCCGGGACGGGGAACACCGGGGAGCTGTTTTTT. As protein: CASRPGTGNTGELFF. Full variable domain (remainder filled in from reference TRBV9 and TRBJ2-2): DSGVTQTPKHLITATGQRVTLRCSPRSGDLSVYWYQQSLDQGLQFLIQYYNGEERAKGNILERFSAQQFPDLHSELNLSSLELGDSALYFCASRPGTGNTGELFFGEGSRLTVL.

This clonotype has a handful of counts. The CDR3 sequence: CASSQDRTGPEQYF. CDR3 DNA: TGTGCCAGCAGCCAAGACCGGACAGGGCCCGAGCAGTACTTC. This rearrangement joins TRBV4-2 to TRBJ2-7; 8 nucleotides line up with TRBD1. The length of the CDR3 is 14 residues. Germline V gene sequence: CDR1 LGHNA, CDR2 YNFKEQ. J was trimmed by 6 bases and V by 0 bases; bases with no gene match: 4.

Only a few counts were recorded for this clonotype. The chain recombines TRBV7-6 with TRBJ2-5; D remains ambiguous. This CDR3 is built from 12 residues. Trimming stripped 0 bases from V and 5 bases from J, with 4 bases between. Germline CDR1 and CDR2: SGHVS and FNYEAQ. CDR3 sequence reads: CASSLALETQYF. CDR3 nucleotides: TGTGCCAGCAGCTTAGCACTGGAGACCCAGTACTTC. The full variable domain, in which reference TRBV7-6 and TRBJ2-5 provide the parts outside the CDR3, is GAGVSQSPRYKVTKRGQDVALRCDPISGHVSLYWYRQALGQGPEFLTYFNYEAQQDKSGLPNDRFSAERPEGSISTLTIQRTEQRDSAMYRCASSLALETQYFGPGTRLLVL.

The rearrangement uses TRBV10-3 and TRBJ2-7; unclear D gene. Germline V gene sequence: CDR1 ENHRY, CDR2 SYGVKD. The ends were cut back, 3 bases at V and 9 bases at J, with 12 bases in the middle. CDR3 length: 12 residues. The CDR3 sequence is CAISDLESGQYV. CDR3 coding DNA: TGTGCCATCAGTGATTTGGAATCGGGGCAGTACGTC.

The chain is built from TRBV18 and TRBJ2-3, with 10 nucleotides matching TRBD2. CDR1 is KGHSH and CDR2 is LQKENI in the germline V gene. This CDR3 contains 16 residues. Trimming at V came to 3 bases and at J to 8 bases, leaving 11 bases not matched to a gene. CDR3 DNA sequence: TGTGCCAGCTCACCGGGACTAGCGTCGGTGTTTGGTACGCAGTATTTT. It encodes CASSPGLASVFGTQYF.

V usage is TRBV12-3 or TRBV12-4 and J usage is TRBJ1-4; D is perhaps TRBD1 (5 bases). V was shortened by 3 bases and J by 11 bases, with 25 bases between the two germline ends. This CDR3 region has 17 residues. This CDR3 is CASSFAVLGPRGFKLFF. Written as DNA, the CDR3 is TGTGCCAGCAGTTTCGCAGTACTGGGGCCGAGGGGCTTCAAACTGTTTTTT.

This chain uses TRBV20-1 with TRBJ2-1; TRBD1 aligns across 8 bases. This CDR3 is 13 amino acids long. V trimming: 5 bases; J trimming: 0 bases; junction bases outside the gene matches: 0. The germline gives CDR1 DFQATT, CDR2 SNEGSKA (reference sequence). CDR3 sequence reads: CSADRGSYNEQFF. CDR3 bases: TGCAGTGCTGACAGGGGCTCCTACAATGAGCAGTTCTTC.

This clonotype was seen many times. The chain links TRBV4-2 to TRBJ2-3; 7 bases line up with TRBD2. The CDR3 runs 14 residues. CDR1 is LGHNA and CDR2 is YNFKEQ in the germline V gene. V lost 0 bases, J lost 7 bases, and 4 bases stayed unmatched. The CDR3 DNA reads TGTGCCAGCAGCCAAGAGCGGGAGATAAATACGCAGTATTTT. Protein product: CASSQEREINTQYF.

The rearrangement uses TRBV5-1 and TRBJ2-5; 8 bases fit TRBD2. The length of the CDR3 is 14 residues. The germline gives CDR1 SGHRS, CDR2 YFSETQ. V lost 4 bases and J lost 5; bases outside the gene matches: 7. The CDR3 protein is CASSDGLAGETQYF. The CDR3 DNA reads TGCGCCAGCAGCGACGGACTAGCCGGGGAGACCCAGTACTTC.

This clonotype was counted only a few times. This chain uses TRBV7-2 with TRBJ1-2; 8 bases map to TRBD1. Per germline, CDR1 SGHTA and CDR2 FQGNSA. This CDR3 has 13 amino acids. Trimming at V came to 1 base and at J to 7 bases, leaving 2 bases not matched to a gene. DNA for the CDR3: TGTGCCAGCAGCTTAGGGACAGGGAGTGGCTACACCTTC. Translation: CASSLGTGSGYTF.

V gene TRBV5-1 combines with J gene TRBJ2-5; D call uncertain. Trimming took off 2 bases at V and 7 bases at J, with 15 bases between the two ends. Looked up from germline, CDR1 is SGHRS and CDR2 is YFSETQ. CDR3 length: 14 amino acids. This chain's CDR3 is CASSLTQREGTQYF. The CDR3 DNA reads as TGCGCCAGCAGCTTAACACAAAGGGAAGGGACCCAGTACTTC.

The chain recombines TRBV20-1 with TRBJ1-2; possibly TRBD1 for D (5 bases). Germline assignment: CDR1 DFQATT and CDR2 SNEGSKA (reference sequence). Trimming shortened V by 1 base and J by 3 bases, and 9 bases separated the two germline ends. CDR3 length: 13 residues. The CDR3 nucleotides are TGCAGTGCTAGAGTGGGGCGCGACTATGGCTACACCTTC. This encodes CSARVGRDYGYTF.